The 20 T cell receptor beta chains listed next were all sequenced from one sample in a study of cytomegalovirus exposure and HLA in healthy donors. Primers: 60 Vbeta forward and 13 Jbeta reverse. Sequencing was performed with immunoSEQ multiplex PCR; in TCRdb, only in-frame clones are kept and a portion is missing. The sample records fewer than 200,000 clones, about two thirds being singletons. Sequencing input: PBMCs. The receptor source for this set is a woman in her 30s in good health and CMV-seronegative.

The sample holds one count of this clone. The V call is TRBV5-4, the J call TRBJ1-1; the match to TRBD1 covers 7 bases. Germline values: CDR1 SGHNT, CDR2 YYREEE (reference sequence). After removal of 0 bases from V and 1 base from J, the junction contained 3 bases not matched to a gene. The CDR3 length is 15 residues. CDR3 region: CASSLGGQTNTEAFF. The CDR3 bases are TGTGCCAGCAGCTTGGGGGGACAGACGAACACTGAAGCTTTCTTT.

J is TRBJ2-3 and V is TRBV5-4; 9 positions agree with TRBD1. There are 13 residues in the CDR3. Germline CDR1 is SGHNT and CDR2 is YYREEE (reference sequence). V dropped 4 bases and J dropped 5; count of bases not matched to a gene: 2. CDR3 amino acids: CASSHRGRDTQYF. CDR3 DNA: TGTGCCAGCAGCCACAGGGGGCGAGATACGCAGTATTTT.

This chain connects TRBV18 to TRBJ1-1; tentative D call: TRBD1 (5 bases). CDR3 length equals 15 residues. Trimming pared 0 bases from V and 1 base from J, leaving 9 bases between. In germline, CDR1 is KGHSH, CDR2 LQKENI. The CDR3 coding sequence is TGTGCCAGCTCACCACCCTATACAGGGAACACTGAAGCTTTCTTT. It is translated as CASSPPYTGNTEAFF.

CDR3 region: CASSPLANTGELFF. CDR3 in DNA: TGTGCCAGCAGCCCTCTAGCGAACACCGGGGAGCTGTTTTTT. The chain joins TRBV16 to TRBJ2-2; D is undetermined. In germline, CDR1 is KGHSY, CDR2 FQNENV. The CDR3 has 14 residues. Deletions cut 4 bases from V and 0 bases from J, with 6 bases between. Full variable domain (missing parts from reference TRBV16 and TRBJ2-2): GEEVAQTPKHLVRGEGQKAKLYCAPIKGHSYVFWYQQVLKNEFKFLISFQNENVFDETGMPKERFSAKCLPNSPCSLEIQATKLEDSAVYFCASSPLANTGELFFGEGSRLTVL.

The chain combines TRBV5-4 with TRBJ1-2, with TRBD1 matching 9 bases. Per germline, CDR1 SGHNT and CDR2 YYREEE (reference sequence). The CDR3 spans 14 residues. V trimming: 4 bases; J trimming: 6 bases; junction bases outside the gene matches: 7. CDR3 in DNA: TGTGCCAGCAGCCATTTGGACAGGGGACATGGCTACACCTTC. It codes for CASSHLDRGHGYTF.

This clone occurred a few times. The chain joins TRBV18 to TRBJ2-7; D is uncertain. The germline gives CDR1 KGHSH, CDR2 LQKENI. This CDR3 contains 13 residues. The ends were cut back, 2 bases at V and 1 base at J, with 6 bases in the middle. The CDR3: CASSPSRSYEQYF. CDR3 coding DNA: TGTGCCAGCTCACCAAGCAGGTCCTACGAGCAGTACTTC.

V and J are TRBV4-1 and TRBJ1-3; unclear D gene. The CDR3 loop spans 15 amino acids. CDR1 MGHRA and CDR2 YSYEKL come from the germline V gene. Between the trimmed V and J ends, which lost 3 bases and 0 bases, there was a span of 9 bases. CDR3 loop: CASSQAAISGNTIYF. In nucleotides, the CDR3 is TGCGCCAGCAGCCAGGCCGCCATCTCTGGAAACACCATATATTTT.

The V gene is TRBV30, the J gene TRBJ2-5, with TRBD2 matching 13 bases. The J call may be in error: the DNA end matches TRBJ2-7 better. The CDR3 contains 13 residues. Germline lookup yields CDR1 GTSNPN and CDR2 SVGIG (reference sequence). The CDR3 loop reads CAWATSGGYEQYF. The DNA for the CDR3 is TGTGCCTGGGCGACTAGCGGGGGGTACGAGCAGTACTTC.

V gene TRBV18 combines with J gene TRBJ1-5; D not certain. The V end was cut by 3 bases, the J end by 4 bases, with 4 bases between. Germline CDR1 reads KGHSH; CDR2 reads LQKENI. The CDR3 consists of 12 residues. The CDR3 region has the DNA TGTGCCAGCTCACCTACAAATCAGCCCCAGCATTTT. Encoded protein: CASSPTNQPQHF.

The CDR3 nucleotides read TGTGCCAGCGGAAACAGGGAAACTAAACCTATAGCCAAAAACATTCAGTACTTC. Encoded protein: CASGNRETKPIAKNIQYF. J is TRBJ2-4 and V is TRBV28; TRBD1 is a possible D gene (6 bases). The CDR3 totals 18 residues. Germline assignment: CDR1 MDHEN and CDR2 SYDVKM. The V and J ends lost 8 bases and 0 bases respectively, with 23 bases between them.

The V gene is TRBV7-9, the J gene TRBJ1-1, with 9 bases matching TRBD1. The CDR3 length is 16 residues. V was clipped by 5 bases and J by 1 base; unmatched bases: 8. CDR1 is SEHNR and CDR2 is FQNEAQ in the germline V gene (reference sequence). CDR3 bases: TGTGCCAGCAGCCCAGACAGGGGGTCTTCGAACACTGAAGCTTTCTTT. It codes for CASSPDRGSSNTEAFF.

The chain uses TRBV11-2 and TRBJ1-5; D ambiguous. The CDR3 is 14 amino acids. V was cut by 2 bases and J by 5 bases, with 10 bases left in between. Germline CDR1 is SGHAT and CDR2 is FQNNGV. The CDR3 DNA is TGTGCCAGCAGCTTAAATGGCCCTTATCAGCCCCAGCATTTT. This sequence encodes CASSLNGPYQPQHF.

The chain recombines TRBV29-1 with TRBJ1-1; no reliable D call. The CDR3 runs 13 residues. Germline CDR1 reads SQVTM; CDR2 reads ANQGSEA. Trimming removed 4 bases from V and 0 bases from J, with 9 bases in between. The CDR3 bases are TGCAGCGTTGTTGTATACATGAACACTGAAGCTTTCTTT. Amino acids: CSVVVYMNTEAFF.

V and J are TRBV5-1 and TRBJ2-1, with 13 nucleotides matching TRBD2. J gave up 6 bases and V 4 bases, and 10 bases lay outside the gene matches. Germline V gene lookup returns CDR1 SGHRS and CDR2 YFSETQ. The CDR3 consists of 17 residues. The CDR3 DNA sequence: TGCGCCAGCAGCCTCGTACTAGCGGGAGGGCCGGGCAATGAGCAGTTCTTC. Its protein product is CASSLVLAGGPGNEQFF.

The CDR3 bases are TGCGCCAGCAGCCTCCGGACAGGGGGGCCCGATTTCCAAGAGACCCAGTACTTC. Amino acids: CASSLRTGGPDFQETQYF. This sequence joins TRBV5-1 and TRBJ2-5, with 10 bases aligning to TRBD1. This CDR3 is built from 18 residues. Germline-derived CDR1 and CDR2 are SGHRS and YFSETQ. V shed 4 bases, J shed 1 base, and the junction held 13 bases outside the gene matches.

In its sample, this clone was seen a few times. V and J are TRBV7-6 and TRBJ2-1; 9 nucleotides line up with TRBD1. CDR3 length: 15 amino acids. Unmatched junction bases numbered 6, after V lost 5 bases and J lost 4 bases. Germline V gene sequence: CDR1 SGHVS, CDR2 FNYEAQ. DNA of the CDR3: TGTGCCAGCAGCGCGACAGGGGGGGGGTACAATGAGCAGTTCTTC. This encodes CASSATGGGYNEQFF.

V and J are TRBV9 and TRBJ2-7; 9 bases are shared with TRBD1. The CDR3 extends over 15 amino acids. The J segment lost 6 bases and the V segment lost 0 bases, leaving 7 bases of the junction unmatched. Per the germline V gene, CDR1 is SGDLS and CDR2 is YYNGEE. The CDR3 DNA reads TGTGCCAGCAGCGTAGATGGACAGGGGAGTGGCGAGCAGTACTTC. This gives the protein CASSVDGQGSGEQYF.

This sequence joins TRBV6-6 and TRBJ1-3; D perhaps matches TRBD1 (6 bases). This CDR3 is 14 amino acids long. Trimming removed 11 bases at V and 0 bases at J, with 14 bases between. Per germline, CDR1 MNHNY and CDR2 SVGAGI (reference sequence). CDR3 DNA sequence: TGTGCCTCCCACAGGGAGAGCTCTGGAAACACCATATATTTT. Protein sequence: CASHRESSGNTIYF.

This clone was observed once. The chain recombines TRBV28 with TRBJ1-4; possibly TRBD1 for D (6 bases). Deletions cut 5 bases from V and 8 bases from J, with 15 bases between. This CDR3 has 14 residues. The germline V gene encodes CDR1 MDHEN and CDR2 SYDVKM. The CDR3 nucleotides are TGTGCCAGCAGTCCCACAGGGACGGGGGAAAAACTGTTTTTT. Translating gives CASSPTGTGEKLFF.

The V call is TRBV7-4, the J call TRBJ2-7; the D is unclear. The CDR3 runs 9 residues. Germline values: CDR1 SGHVT, CDR2 SQSDAQ. V was pared by 6 bases and J by 7 bases, with 4 bases between. Here the CDR3 DNA reads TGTGCCAGCAGGACTGAGCAGTACTTC. Amino acids: CASRTEQYF.